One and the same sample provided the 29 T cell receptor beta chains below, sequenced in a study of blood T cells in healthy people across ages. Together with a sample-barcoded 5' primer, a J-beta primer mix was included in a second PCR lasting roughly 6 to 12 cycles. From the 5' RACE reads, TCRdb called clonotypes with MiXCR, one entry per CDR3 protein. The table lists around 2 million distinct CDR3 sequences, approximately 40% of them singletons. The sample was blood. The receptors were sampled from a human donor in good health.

CDR3 protein: CASRQYRSRNEKLFF. CDR3 bases: TGTGCCAGCAGACAATACAGGTCTCGTAATGAAAAACTGTTTTTT. V usage is TRBV6-6 and J usage is TRBJ1-4, with D possibly TRBD1 on 5 matching bases. Germline V gene lookup returns CDR1 MNHNY and CDR2 SVGAGI (reference sequence). The germline V and J ends were trimmed by 6 bases and 4 bases, with 15 bases remaining between them. This CDR3 has 15 amino acids.

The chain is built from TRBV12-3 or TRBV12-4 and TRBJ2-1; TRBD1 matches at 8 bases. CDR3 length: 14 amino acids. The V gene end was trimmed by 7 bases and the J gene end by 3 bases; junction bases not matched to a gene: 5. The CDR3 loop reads CASMGQAYYNEQFF. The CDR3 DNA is TGTGCCAGCATGGGACAGGCCTACTACAATGAGCAGTTCTTC.

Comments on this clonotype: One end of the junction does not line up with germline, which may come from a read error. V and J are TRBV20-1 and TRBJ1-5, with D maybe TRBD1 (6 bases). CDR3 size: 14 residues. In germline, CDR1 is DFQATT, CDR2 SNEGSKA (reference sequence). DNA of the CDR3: TGCAGTGCTAGAGAAACGGGCAGAGACAGGCGCGCGTATTTT. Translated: CSARETGRDRRAYF.

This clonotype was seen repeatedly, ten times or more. CDR3 DNA: TGTGCCAGCAGCTTAAACAGGGGGAACACTGAAGCTTTCTTT. Translated, it gives CASSLNRGNTEAFF. The V call is TRBV7-2, the J call TRBJ1-1, with TRBD1 identical over 7 bases. V gave up 2 bases and J gave up 1 base; unmatched junction bases: 1. Germline V lookup: CDR1 SGHTA, CDR2 FQGNSA. The CDR3 runs 14 residues.

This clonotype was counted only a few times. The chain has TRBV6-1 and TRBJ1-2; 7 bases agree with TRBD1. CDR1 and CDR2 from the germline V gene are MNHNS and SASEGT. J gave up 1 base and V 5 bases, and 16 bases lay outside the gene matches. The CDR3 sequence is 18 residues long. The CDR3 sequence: CASSPLSASDRFNYGYTF. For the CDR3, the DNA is TGTGCCAGCAGTCCCCTTTCGGCGTCGGACAGGTTTAACTATGGCTACACCTTC.

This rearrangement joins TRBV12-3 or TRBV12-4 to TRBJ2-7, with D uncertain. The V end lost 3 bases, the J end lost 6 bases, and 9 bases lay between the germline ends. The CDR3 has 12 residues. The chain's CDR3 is CASSFLGPEQYF. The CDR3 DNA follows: TGTGCCAGCAGTTTTTTAGGGCCCGAGCAGTACTTC.

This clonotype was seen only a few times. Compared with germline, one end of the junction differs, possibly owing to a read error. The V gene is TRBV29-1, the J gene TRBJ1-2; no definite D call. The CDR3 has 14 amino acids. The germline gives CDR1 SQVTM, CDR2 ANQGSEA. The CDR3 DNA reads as TGCGGCGTCGATAGGGTGGGAAAGGGCTATGGCTACACCTTC. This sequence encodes CGVDRVGKGYGYTF.

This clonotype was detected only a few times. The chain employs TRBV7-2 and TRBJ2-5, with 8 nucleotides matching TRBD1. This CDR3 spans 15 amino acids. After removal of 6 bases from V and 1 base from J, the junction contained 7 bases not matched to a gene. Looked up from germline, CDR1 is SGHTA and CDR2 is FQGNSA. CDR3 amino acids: CASSYDRGAQETQYF. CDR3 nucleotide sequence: TGTGCCAGCAGTTATGACAGGGGAGCCCAAGAGACCCAGTACTTC.

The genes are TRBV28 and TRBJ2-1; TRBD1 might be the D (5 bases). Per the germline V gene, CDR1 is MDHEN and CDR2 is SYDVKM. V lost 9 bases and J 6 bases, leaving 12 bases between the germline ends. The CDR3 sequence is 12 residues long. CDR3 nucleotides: TGTGCCAGTTACGACAGAACCAATGAGCAGTTCTTC. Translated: CASYDRTNEQFF. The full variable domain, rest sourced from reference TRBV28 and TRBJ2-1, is DVKVTQSSRYLVKRTGEKVFLECVQDMDHENMFWYRQDPGLGLRLIYFSYDVKMKEKGDIPEGYSVSREKKERFSLILESASTNQTSMYLCASYDRTNEQFFGPGTRLTVL.

This CDR3 is CATDGSDGFQETQYF. CDR3 bases: TGTGCCACCGATGGATCGGACGGGTTCCAAGAGACCCAGTACTTC. This sequence joins TRBV6-6 and TRBJ2-5; D is ambiguous. Germline V CDR1 and CDR2: MNHNY, SVGAGI (reference sequence). The length of the CDR3 is 15 residues. Trimming took 10 bases from V and 1 from J, leaving 19 bases between them.

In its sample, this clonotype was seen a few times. This CDR3 is CASSLALGSSYNEQFF. For the CDR3, the DNA is TGTGCCAGCAGCTTAGCCCTGGGAAGCTCCTACAATGAGCAGTTCTTC. This chain joins TRBV7-6 and TRBJ2-1; D is unclear. V dropped 0 bases and J dropped 0 bases, with 9 bases sitting between them. The germline gives CDR1 SGHVS, CDR2 FNYEAQ. The length of the CDR3 is 16 residues.

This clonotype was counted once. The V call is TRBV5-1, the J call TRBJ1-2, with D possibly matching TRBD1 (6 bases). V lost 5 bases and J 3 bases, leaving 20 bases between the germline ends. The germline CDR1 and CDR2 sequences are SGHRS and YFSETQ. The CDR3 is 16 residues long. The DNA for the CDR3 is TGCGCCAGCAGTTCAGGGGTGAGGATGCAGGACTATGGCTACACCTTC. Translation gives CASSSGVRMQDYGYTF. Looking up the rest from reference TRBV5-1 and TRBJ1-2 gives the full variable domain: KAGVTQTPRYLIKTRGQQVTLSCSPISGHRSVSWYQQTPGQGLQFLFEYFSETQRNKGNFPGRFSGRQFSNSRSEMNVSTLELGDSALYLCASSSGVRMQDYGYTFGSGTRLTVV.

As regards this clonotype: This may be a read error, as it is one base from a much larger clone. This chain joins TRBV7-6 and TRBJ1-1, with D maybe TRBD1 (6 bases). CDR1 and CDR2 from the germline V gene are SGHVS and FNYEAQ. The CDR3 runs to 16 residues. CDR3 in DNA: TGTGCCAACAGCTTGATACAGGGTGAGATGAACACTGAAGCTTTCTTT. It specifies CANSLIQGEMNTEAFF.

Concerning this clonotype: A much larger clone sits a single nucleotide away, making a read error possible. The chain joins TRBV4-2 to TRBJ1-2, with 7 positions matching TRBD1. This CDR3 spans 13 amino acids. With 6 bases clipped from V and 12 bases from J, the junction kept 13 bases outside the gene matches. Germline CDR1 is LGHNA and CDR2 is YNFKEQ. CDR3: CASRQTGAKGHTF. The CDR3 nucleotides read TGTGCCAGCAGGCAAACAGGGGCGAAAGGCCACACCTTC.

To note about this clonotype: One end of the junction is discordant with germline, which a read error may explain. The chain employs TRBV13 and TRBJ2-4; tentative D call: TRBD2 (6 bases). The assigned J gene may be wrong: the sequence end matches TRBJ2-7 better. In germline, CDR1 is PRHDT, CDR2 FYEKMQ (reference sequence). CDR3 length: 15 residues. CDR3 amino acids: CASSLGGAKSYEQYF. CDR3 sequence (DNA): TGTGCCAGCAGCCTAGGAGGGGCCAAATCCTACGAGCAGTACTTC.

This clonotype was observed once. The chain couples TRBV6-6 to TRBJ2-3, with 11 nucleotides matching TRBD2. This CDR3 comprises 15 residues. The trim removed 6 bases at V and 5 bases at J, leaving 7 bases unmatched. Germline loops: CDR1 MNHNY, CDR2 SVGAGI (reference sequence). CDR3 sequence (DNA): TGTGCCAGCAGCCGATCTAGCGGGGGGCAAGATACGCAGTATTTT. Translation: CASSRSSGGQDTQYF.

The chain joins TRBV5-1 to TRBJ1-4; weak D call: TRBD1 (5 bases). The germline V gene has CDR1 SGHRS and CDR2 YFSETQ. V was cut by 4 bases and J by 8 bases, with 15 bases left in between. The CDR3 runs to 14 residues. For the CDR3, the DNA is TGCGCCAGCAGCCCCGACAGCGGGAAAGAAAAACTGTTTTTT. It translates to CASSPDSGKEKLFF.

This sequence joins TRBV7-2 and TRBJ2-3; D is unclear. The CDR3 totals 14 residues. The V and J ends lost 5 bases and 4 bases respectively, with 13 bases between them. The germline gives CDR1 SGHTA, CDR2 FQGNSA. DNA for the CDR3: TGTGCCAGCAGCCGTCTAGGAAGCGCAGATACGCAGTATTTT. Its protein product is CASSRLGSADTQYF.

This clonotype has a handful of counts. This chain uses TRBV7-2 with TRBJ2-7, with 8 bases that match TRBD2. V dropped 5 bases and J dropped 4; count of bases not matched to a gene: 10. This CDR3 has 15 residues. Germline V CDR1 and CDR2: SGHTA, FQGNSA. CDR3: CASSHYGGVLYEQYF. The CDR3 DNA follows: TGTGCCAGCAGCCATTACGGGGGGGTCCTATACGAGCAGTACTTC. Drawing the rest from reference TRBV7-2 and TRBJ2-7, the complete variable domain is GAGVSQSPSNKVTEKGKDVELRCDPISGHTALYWYRQSLGQGLEFLIYFQGNSAPDKSGLPSDRFSAERTGGSVSTLTIQRTQQEDSAVYLCASSHYGGVLYEQYFGPGTRLTVT.

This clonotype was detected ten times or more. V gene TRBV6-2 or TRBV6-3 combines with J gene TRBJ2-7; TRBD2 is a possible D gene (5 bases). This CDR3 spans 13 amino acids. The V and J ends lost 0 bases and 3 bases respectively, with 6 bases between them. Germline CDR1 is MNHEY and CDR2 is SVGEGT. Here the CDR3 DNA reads TGTGCCAGCAGTTACTCGACTATCTACGAGCAGTACTTC. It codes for CASSYSTIYEQYF.

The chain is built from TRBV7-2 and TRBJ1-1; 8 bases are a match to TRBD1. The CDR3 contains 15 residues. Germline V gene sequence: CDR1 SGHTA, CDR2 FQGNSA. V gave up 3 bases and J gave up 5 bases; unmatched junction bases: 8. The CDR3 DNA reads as TGTGCCAGCAGCTTGGCGACAGGGGCTTTTACTGAAGCTTTCTTT. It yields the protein CASSLATGAFTEAFF.

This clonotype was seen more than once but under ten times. For the CDR3, the DNA is TGTGCCAGCCGCCGTACGGAGACCCAGTACTTC. This encodes CASRRTETQYF. The chain carries TRBV2 and TRBJ2-5; D ambiguous. The CDR3 is made up of 11 amino acids. V was pared by 8 bases and J by 5 bases, with 9 bases between. Germline values: CDR1 SNHLY, CDR2 FYNNEI.

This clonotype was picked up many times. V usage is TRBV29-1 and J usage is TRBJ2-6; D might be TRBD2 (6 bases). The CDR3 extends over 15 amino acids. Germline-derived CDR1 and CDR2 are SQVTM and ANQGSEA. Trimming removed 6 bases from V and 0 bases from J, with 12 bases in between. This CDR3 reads CSVGGPYSGANVLTF. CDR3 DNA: TGCAGCGTGGGGGGACCGTACTCTGGGGCCAACGTCCTGACTTTC.

The CDR3 spells CASSYSNGPGETQYF. The CDR3, as DNA: TGTGCCAGCAGTTACTCGAACGGGCCGGGGGAGACCCAGTACTTC. The chain links TRBV6-5 to TRBJ2-5; possible D gene TRBD2, 5 bases. V lost 0 bases, J lost 5 bases, and 13 bases lay in between. There are 15 residues in the CDR3. CDR1 is MNHEY and CDR2 is SVGAGI in the germline V gene.

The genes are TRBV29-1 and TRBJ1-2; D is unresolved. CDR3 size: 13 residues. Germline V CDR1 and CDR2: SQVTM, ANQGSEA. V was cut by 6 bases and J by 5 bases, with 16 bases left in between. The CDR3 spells CSVEDGNTYGYTF. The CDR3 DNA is TGCAGCGTGGAGGACGGGAACACGTATGGCTACACCTTC.

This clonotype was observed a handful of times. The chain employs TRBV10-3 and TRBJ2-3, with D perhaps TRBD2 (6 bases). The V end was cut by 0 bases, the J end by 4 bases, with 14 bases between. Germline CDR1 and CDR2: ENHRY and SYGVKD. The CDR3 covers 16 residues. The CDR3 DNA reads TGTGCCATCAGTGAGTCGTTAAATAGGGAGGCAGATACGCAGTATTTT. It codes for CAISESLNREADTQYF.

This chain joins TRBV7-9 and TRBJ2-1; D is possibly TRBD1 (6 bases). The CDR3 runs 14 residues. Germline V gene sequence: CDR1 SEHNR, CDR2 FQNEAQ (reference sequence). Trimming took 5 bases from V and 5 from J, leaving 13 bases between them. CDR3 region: CASSLGQPDNEQFF. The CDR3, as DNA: TGTGCCAGCAGCCTCGGACAGCCGGACAATGAGCAGTTCTTC.

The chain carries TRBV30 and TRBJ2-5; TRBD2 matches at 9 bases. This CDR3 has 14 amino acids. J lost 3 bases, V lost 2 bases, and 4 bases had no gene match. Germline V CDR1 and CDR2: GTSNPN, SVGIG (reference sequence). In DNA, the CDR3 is TGTGCCTGGAGTCGACTAGCGGAGAAAGAGACCCAGTACTTC. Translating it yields CAWSRLAEKETQYF.

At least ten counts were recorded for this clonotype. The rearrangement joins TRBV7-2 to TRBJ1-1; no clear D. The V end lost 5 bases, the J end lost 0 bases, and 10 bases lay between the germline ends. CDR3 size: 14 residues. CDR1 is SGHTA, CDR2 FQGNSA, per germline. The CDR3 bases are TGTGCCAGCAGCCGCAGTGGGTTGAACACTGAAGCTTTCTTT. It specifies CASSRSGLNTEAFF.